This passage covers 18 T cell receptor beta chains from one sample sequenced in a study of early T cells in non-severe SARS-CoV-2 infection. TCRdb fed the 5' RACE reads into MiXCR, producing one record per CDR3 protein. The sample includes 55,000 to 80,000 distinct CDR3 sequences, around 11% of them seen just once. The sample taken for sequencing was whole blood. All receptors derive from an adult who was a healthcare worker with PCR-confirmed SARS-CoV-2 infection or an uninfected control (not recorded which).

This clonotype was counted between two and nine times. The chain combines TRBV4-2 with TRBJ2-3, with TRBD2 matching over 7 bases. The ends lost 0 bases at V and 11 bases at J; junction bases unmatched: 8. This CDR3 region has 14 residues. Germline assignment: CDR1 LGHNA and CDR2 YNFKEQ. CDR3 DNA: TGTGCCAGCAGCCAAGATACGGCGGGAGAAAGGCAGTATTTT. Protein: CASSQDTAGERQYF.

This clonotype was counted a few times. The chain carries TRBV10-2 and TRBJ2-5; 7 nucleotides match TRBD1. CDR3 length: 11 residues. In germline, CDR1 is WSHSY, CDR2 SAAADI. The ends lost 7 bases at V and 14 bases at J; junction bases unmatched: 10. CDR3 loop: CASTQRQGYYF. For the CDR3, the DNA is TGCGCCAGCACACAAAGACAGGGCTACTACTTC.

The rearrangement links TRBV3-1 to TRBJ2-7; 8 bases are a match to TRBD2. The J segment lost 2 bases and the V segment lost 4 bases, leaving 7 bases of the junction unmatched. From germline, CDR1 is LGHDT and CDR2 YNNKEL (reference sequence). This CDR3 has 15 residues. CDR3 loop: CASSPAVGGAYEQYF. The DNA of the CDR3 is TGTGCCAGCAGCCCAGCCGTCGGGGGGGCCTACGAGCAGTACTTC.

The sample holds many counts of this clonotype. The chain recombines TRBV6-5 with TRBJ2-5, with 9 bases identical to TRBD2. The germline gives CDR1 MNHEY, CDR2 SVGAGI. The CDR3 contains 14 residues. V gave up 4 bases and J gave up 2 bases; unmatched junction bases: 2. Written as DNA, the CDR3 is TGTGCCAGCAGTTTCAGCGGGGGGCAAGAGACCCAGTACTTC. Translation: CASSFSGGQETQYF.

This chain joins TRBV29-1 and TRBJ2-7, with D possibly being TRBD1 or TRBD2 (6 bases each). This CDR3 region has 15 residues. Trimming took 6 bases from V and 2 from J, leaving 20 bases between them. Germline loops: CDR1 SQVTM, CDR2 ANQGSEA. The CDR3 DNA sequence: TGCAGCGTCAAAGGATCCGGAAGGGGGGCCTACGAGCAGTACTTC. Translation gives CSVKGSGRGAYEQYF.

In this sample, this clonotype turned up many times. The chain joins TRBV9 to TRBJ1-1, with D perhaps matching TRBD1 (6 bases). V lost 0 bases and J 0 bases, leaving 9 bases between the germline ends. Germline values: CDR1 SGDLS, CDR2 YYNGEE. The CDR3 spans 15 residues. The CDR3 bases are TGTGCCAGCAGCGTAGCACAGGGATTGAACACTGAAGCTTTCTTT. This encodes CASSVAQGLNTEAFF.

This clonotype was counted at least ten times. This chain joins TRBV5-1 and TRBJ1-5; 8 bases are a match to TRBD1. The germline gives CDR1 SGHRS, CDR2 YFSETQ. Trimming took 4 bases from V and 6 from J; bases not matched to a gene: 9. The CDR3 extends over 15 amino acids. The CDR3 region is CASSGKDRVGQPQHF. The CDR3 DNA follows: TGCGCCAGCAGCGGAAAGGACAGGGTCGGTCAGCCCCAGCATTTT.

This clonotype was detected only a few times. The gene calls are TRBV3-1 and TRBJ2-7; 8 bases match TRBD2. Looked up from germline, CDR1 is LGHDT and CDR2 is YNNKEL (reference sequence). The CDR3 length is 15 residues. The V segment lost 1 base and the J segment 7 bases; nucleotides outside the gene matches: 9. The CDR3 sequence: CASSQVRTSLGEQYF. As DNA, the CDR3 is TGTGCCAGCAGCCAAGTAAGGACTAGCTTGGGAGAGCAGTACTTC.

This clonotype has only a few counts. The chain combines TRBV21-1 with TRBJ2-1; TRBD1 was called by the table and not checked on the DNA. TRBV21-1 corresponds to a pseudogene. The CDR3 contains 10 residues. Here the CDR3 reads CASSKQGSPF. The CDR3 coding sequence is TGTGCCAGCAGCAAACAGGGCAGCCCCTTC.

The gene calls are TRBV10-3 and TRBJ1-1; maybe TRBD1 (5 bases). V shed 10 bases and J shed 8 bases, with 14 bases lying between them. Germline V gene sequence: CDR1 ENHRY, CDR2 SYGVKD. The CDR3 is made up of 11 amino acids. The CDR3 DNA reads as TGTGCCACGGTACAGGCGGAGGAAGCTTTCTTT. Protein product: CATVQAEEAFF.

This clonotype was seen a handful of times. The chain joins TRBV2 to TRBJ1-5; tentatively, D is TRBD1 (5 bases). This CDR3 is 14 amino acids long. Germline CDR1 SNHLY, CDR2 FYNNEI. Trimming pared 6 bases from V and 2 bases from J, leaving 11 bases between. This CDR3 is CASRPLGRNQPQHF. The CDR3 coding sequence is TGTGCCAGCAGACCGTTGGGACGCAATCAGCCCCAGCATTTT.

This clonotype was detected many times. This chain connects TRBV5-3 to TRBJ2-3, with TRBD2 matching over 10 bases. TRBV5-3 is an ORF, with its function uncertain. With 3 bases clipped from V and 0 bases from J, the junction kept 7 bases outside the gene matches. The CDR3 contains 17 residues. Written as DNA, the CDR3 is TGTGCCAGAAGCTGGGATGGACTAGCGGAAAGCACAGATACGCAGTATTTT. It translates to CARSWDGLAESTDTQYF.

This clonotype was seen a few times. CDR3 DNA sequence: TGTGCCAGCAGCCAATCGACAGGGGCCCTCTACGAGCAGTACTTC. This translates into CASSQSTGALYEQYF. This rearrangement joins TRBV5-4 to TRBJ2-7, with 8 bases that match TRBD1. J lost 3 bases, V lost 4 bases, and 9 bases had no gene match. This CDR3 has 15 amino acids. CDR1 SGHNT and CDR2 YYREEE come from the germline V gene (reference sequence).

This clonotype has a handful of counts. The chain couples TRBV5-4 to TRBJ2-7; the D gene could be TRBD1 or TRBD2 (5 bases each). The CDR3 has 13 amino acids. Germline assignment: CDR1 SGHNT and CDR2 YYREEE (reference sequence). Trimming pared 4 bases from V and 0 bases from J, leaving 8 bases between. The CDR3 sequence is CASSRDHSYEQYF. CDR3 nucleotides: TGTGCCAGCAGCCGGGACCACTCCTACGAGCAGTACTTC.

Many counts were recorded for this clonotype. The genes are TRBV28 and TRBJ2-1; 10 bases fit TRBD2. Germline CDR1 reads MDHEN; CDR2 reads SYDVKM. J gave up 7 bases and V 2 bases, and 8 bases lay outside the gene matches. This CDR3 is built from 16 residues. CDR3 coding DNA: TGTGCCAGCAGTTTAGGCCCGGGACTAGCGTTTAATGAGCAGTTCTTC. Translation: CASSLGPGLAFNEQFF.

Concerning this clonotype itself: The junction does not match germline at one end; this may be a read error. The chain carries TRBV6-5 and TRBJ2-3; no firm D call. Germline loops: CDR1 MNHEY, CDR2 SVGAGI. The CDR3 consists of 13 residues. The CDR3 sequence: CASSYPAADMQYF. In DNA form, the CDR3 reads TGTGCCAGCAGTTACCCTGCGGCAGATATGCAGTATTTT.

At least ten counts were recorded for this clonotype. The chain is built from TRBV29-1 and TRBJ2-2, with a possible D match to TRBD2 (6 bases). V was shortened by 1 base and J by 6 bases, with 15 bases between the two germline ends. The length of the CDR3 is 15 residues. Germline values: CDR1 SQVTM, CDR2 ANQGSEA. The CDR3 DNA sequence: TGCAGCGTTGAAGGTCCGGGACTGTCCCCCGGGGAGCTGTTTTTT. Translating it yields CSVEGPGLSPGELFF.

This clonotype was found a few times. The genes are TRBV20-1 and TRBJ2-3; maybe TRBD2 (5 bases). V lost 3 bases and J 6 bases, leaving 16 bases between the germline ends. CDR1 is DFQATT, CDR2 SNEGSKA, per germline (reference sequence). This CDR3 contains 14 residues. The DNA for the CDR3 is TGCAGTGCTAGCTCGGTCACCCGCGGGGATACGCAGTATTTT. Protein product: CSASSVTRGDTQYF.